A single sample is the source of the 4 T cell receptor beta chains below, sequenced in a study of T cells after yellow fever vaccination. TCRdb redid the calling of the 5' RACE reads with MiXCR, one entry per CDR3 protein. The sample lists approximately 240,000 distinct CDR3 sequences; approximately 3.6% were seen once. The input for sequencing was PBMCs, taken 15 days after the yellow fever booster vaccination. The receptors come from a man between 18 and 35 years old who received the YFV17D yellow fever vaccine.

This clonotype has ten or more counts. The V gene is TRBV7-9, the J gene TRBJ1-4; maybe TRBD1 (6 bases). This CDR3 spans 14 amino acids. V was pared by 5 bases and J by 8 bases, with 15 bases between. Germline CDR1 and CDR2: SEHNR and FQNEAQ (reference sequence). The CDR3 sequence is CASSTSTGFEKLFF. DNA of the CDR3: TGTGCCAGCAGCACCTCGACAGGATTCGAAAAACTGTTTTTT.

This clonotype appeared many times. This chain joins TRBV29-1 and TRBJ2-1, with 9 bases matching TRBD1. Trimming removed 6 bases from V and 4 bases from J; junction bases left unmatched: 7. CDR1 SQVTM and CDR2 ANQGSEA come from the germline V gene. The CDR3 spans 14 residues. The CDR3 nucleotides are TGCAGCGTAAAGACAGGGGGGATATACAATGAGCAGTTCTTC. This sequence encodes CSVKTGGIYNEQFF.

This clonotype was detected many times. This chain joins TRBV4-2 and TRBJ2-7, with 11 bases aligning to TRBD1. Germline V gives CDR1 LGHNA, CDR2 YNFKEQ. This CDR3 is built from 16 residues. Trimming removed 0 bases from V and 3 bases from J; junction bases left unmatched: 4. CDR3 loop: CASSQDRGTGGYEQYF. The CDR3 bases are TGTGCCAGCAGCCAAGATAGGGGGACAGGGGGCTACGAGCAGTACTTC.

This clonotype has at least ten counts. V gene TRBV5-6 combines with J gene TRBJ2-2, with D uncertain. V was trimmed by 4 bases and J by 6 bases, leaving 16 bases between them. The CDR3 covers 15 residues. The V gene's germline CDR1 is SGHDT and CDR2 YYEEEE. CDR3 sequence reads: CASSPGPSPAGELFF. The DNA of the CDR3 is TGTGCCAGCAGCCCCGGACCGAGTCCGGCCGGGGAGCTGTTTTTT.